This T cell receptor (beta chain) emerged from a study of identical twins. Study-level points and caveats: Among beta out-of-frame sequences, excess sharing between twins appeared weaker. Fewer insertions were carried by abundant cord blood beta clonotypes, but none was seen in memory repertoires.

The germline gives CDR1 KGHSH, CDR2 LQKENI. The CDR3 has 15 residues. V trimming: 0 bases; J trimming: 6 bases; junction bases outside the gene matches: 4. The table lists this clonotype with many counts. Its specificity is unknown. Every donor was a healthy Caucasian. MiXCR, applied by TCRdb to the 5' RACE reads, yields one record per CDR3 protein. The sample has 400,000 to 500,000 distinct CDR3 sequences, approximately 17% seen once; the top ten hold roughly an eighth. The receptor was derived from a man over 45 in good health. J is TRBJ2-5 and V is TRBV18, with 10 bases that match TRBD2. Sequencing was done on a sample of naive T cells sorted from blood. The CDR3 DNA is TGTGCCAGCTCACCACCGAGCGGGGGGGAAAAGACCCAGTACTTC. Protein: CASSPPSGGEKTQYF.